The 24 T cell receptor beta chains below all came from one sample that was sequenced in a study of CD8+ T cells in alopecia areata. TCR sequencing used cDNA made by reverse transcription of extracted RNA. Measured with immunoSEQ multiplex PCR; TCRdb has only the in-frame clones, and not every one. The data list more than 1,300 clones, none observed once; 35% falls to the top ten. Material: lesional skin. These receptors all come from a C3H/HeJ mouse with alopecia areata. The mice in this strain carry MHC haplotype H2-k.

Concerning this clone itself: The listed genes are named as in mouse. The read gets to within 4 residues of the CDR3 end, and the germline J gene fills in the rest. The gene calls are TRBV13-3 and TRBJ2-3; D might be TRBD1 (6 bases). Germline V gene sequence: CDR1 NNHDY, CDR2 SYVADS. The CDR3 is 12 residues long. The CDR3 protein is CASTGRGETLYF. The CDR3 DNA, read in part, is TGTGCCAGCACTGGCAGGGGAGAA.

This clone is termed medium-sized. The listed genes are named as in mouse. The read terminates 4 residues ahead of where the CDR3 ends, so the germline J gene completes it. The V gene is TRBV13-2, the J gene TRBJ2-5, with D possibly matching TRBD1 (5 bases). Germline V lookup: CDR1 NNHNN, CDR2 SYGAGS (reference sequence). V gave up 1 base and J gave up 1 base, with 10 bases separating them. The CDR3 totals 15 residues. This chain's CDR3 is CASGDKGRDQDTQYF. Partial CDR3 DNA: TGTGCCAGCGGTGATAAGGGGAGAGACCAAGAC.

By proportion, this clone is medium-sized. Mouse names are used for the genes. The sequenced part of the CDR3 DNA is TGTGCCAGCACCAACAGGGTTTCAGAA. Its protein is CASTNRVSE. The CDR3 in full is CASTNRVSETLYF. The chain is built from TRBV13-1 and TRBJ2-3, with D tentatively TRBD1 (6 bases). The DNA ends 4 residues before the CDR3 does, and the rest of the CDR3 is filled in from the germline J gene. V lost 6 bases and J lost 4, with 12 bases in between. The CDR3 sequence is 13 residues long. Germline V lookup: CDR1 NSHNY, CDR2 SYGAGN.

This clone is categorized as medium-sized. The gene names here belong to mouse. The read ends 4 residues early relative to the CDR3; the germline J gene fills the gap. J is TRBJ2-7 and V is TRBV13-1, with 9 bases matching TRBD2. CDR3 length: 13 residues. The V and J ends lost 5 bases and 2 bases, in that order; junction bases with no gene match: 2. Per the germline V gene, CDR1 is NSHNY and CDR2 is SYGAGN. The CDR3 protein is CASRGLGPYEQYF. CDR3 DNA (partial): TGTGCCAGCAGGGGACTGGGCCCCTAT.

A word on this clone: The protein given in TCRdb and the translation of the DNA differ at residue 10, and the sequence presented here derives from the DNA. Gene labels here are mouse ones. The read halts 3 residues ahead of the CDR3 end, with the missing end drawn from the germline J gene. V usage is TRBV16 and J usage is TRBJ1-3; TRBD1 is a possible D gene (5 bases). The CDR3 runs to 13 residues. Germline V gives CDR1 SGHSA, CDR2 FRNQAP. The CDR3 region is CASPREGAETLYF. The sequenced CDR3 bases are TGTGCAAGCCCCAGGGAAGGTGCAGAAACG.

In this sample, this clone turned up many times. Each gene name is a mouse one. The CDR3 end is not reached by the read, which stops 4 residues before it; the germline J gene fills it in. The rearrangement joins TRBV14 to TRBJ1-2; D call uncertain. V lost 2 bases, J lost 2 bases, and 7 bases lay in between. The CDR3 loop spans 13 amino acids. In germline, CDR1 is SGHDT, CDR2 FRDEAV. The CDR3 region is CASSLRGNSDYTF. The CDR3 DNA, read in part, is TGTGCCAGCAGTTTAAGAGGGAACTCC.

This clone came up many times. Here the gene names and germline are mouse. The read stops 4 residues short of the end of the CDR3; the missing end is completed from the germline J gene. The chain couples TRBV19 to TRBJ2-4, with D possibly matching TRBD2 (6 bases). The CDR3 has 14 residues. Germline lookup yields CDR1 FNHDT and CDR2 SITEND (reference sequence). The DNA read from the CDR3 is TGTGCCAGCAGTATGCTGGGGAGGGAAAAC. Translated: CASSMLGREN. The whole CDR3 protein is CASSMLGRENTLYF.

The sample holds many counts of this clone. Gene names denote mouse genes. Read coverage stops 4 residues before the CDR3 terminus; the germline J gene supplies the remainder. This chain uses TRBV19 with TRBJ2-3; 9 bases agree with TRBD2. CDR1 and CDR2 from the germline V gene are FNHDT and SITEND (reference sequence). CDR3 length equals 14 residues. V gave up 5 bases and J gave up 0 bases; unmatched junction bases: 1. The CDR3 protein is CASRTGGSAETLYF. The CDR3 bases that were read are TGTGCCAGCAGGACTGGGGGTAGTGCAGAA. The whole variable domain, remainder taken from reference TRBV19 and TRBJ2-3, is GGIITQTPKFLIGQEGQKLTLKCQQNFNHDTMYWYRQDSGKGLRLIYYSITENDLQKGDLSEGYDASREKKSSFSLTVTSAQKNEMAVFLCASRTGGSAETLYFGSGTRLTVL.

This clone is categorized as hyperexpanded. Mouse germline and gene names are used. The read ends 4 residues before the CDR3 terminus; that terminus is restored from the germline J gene. This sample includes further DNA sequences coding for the same CDR3. The J gene is TRBJ1-2, the V gene TRBV13-1; tentative D call: TRBD1 (6 bases). V was clipped by 3 bases and J by 2 bases, with 8 bases between them. The CDR3 is 13 amino acids. CDR1 is NSHNY and CDR2 is SYGAGN in the germline V gene. CDR3 bases read: TGTGCCAGCAGTGGTACAGGGAACTCC. This encodes CASSGTGNS. The full CDR3 sequence reads CASSGTGNSDYTF.

Sample share makes this clone medium-sized. The gene names here belong to mouse. The CDR3 bases that were read are TGTGCCAGCAGTGATAAGGGACAGGGGTCCGAA. Translated: CASSDKGQGSE. From start to end, the CDR3 is CASSDKGQGSERLFF. This chain uses TRBV13-3 with TRBJ1-4, with 10 bases identical to TRBD1. Coverage ceases 4 residues before the CDR3 finishes, and the germline J gene fills in the end. The CDR3 has 15 amino acids. Germline assignment: CDR1 NNHDY and CDR2 SYVADS.

This clone was counted at least ten times. Gene and germline names: mouse. The read halts 4 residues ahead of the CDR3 end, with the missing end drawn from the germline J gene. The rearrangement joins TRBV12-1 to TRBJ1-1; TRBD1 matches 8 bases. Germline V gives CDR1 SGHSN, CDR2 HYEKVE. The ends lost 2 bases at V and 0 bases at J; junction bases unmatched: 7. This CDR3 has 16 amino acids. The sequenced CDR3 bases are TGTGCCAGCTCTCGTCGACAGGGGAAGGAGAACACA. It is translated as CASSRRQGKENT. In full, the CDR3 is CASSRRQGKENTEVFF. Variable domain in full (rest from reference TRBV12-1 and TRBJ1-1): DSGVVQSPRHIIKEKGGRSVLTCIPISGHSNVVWYQQTLGKELKFLIQHYEKVERDKGFLPSRFSVQQFDDYHSEMNMSALELEDSAMYFCASSRRQGKENTEVFFGKGTRLTVV.

This clone has a handful of counts. TCRdb's protein sequence differs at residue 11 from the translated DNA; the protein presented here follows the DNA. Gene names refer to mouse genes. Read coverage stops 3 residues before the CDR3 terminus; the germline J gene supplies the remainder. This chain connects TRBV13-3 to TRBJ1-6, with D perhaps TRBD1 (6 bases). TRBJ1-6 is assigned to the ORF class and has an uncertain function. The CDR3 runs to 14 residues. The V gene's germline CDR1 is NNHDY and CDR2 SYVADS. CDR3 loop: CASSRGLNQDTLYF. The sequenced CDR3 bases are TGTGCCAGCAGCAGGGGCCTTAACCAAGACACC.

This clone is termed medium-sized (0.01 to 0.1%). Mouse names are used for the genes. The observed sequence ends 4 residues before the CDR3 terminus, with the missing tail filled in from the germline J gene. This chain connects TRBV16 to TRBJ2-1, with TRBD2 matching over 13 bases. Germline V gene sequence: CDR1 SGHSA, CDR2 FRNQAP. V shed 3 bases and J 2 bases; nucleotides not matched to a gene: 7. The CDR3 runs to 18 residues. The chain's CDR3 is CASSFPRDWGGDYAEQFF. Partial CDR3 DNA: TGTGCAAGCAGCTTCCCCCGGGACTGGGGGGGGGACTATGCT.

This clone was counted many times. Gene names and germline match the mouse. CDR3 protein: CASSLVGGAHAEQFF. The part of the CDR3 DNA that was read is TGTGCCAGCTCTCTCGTTGGGGGGGCCCATGCT. The chain joins TRBV12-1 to TRBJ2-1; TRBD2 aligns across 9 bases. The CDR3 end lies 4 residues beyond the end of the read and is filled in from the germline J gene. J lost 5 bases, V lost 0 bases, and 4 bases had no gene match. The CDR3 contains 15 residues. Germline CDR1 SGHSN, CDR2 HYEKVE.

This clone qualifies as medium-sized. Gene names and germline match the mouse. The observed sequence ends 4 residues before the CDR3 terminus, with the missing tail filled in from the germline J gene. This chain links TRBV13-3 with TRBJ2-2; unclear D gene. CDR1 is NNHDY and CDR2 is SYVADS in the germline V gene. The CDR3 length is 12 residues. The V gene lost 7 bases and the J gene lost 5 bases, with 9 bases spanning the gap. This CDR3 is CASAARTGQLYF. CDR3 DNA, as far as it was read: TGTGCCAGCGCCGCCAGGACCGGG.

This clone was observed many times. Gene names are mouse gene names. The sequence runs out 4 residues before the end of the CDR3; the remainder is reconstructed from the germline J gene. The chain is built from TRBV19 and TRBJ2-3, with 7 bases fitting TRBD2. The CDR3 consists of 14 residues. Germline V gene data show CDR1 as FNHDT and CDR2 as SITEND (reference sequence). The part of the CDR3 DNA that was read is TGTGCCAGCAGTATAGCGGGGGGGGGAGAA. Protein sequence: CASSIAGGGE. In full, the CDR3 reads CASSIAGGGETLYF.

The table lists this clone with a few counts. Gene names denote mouse genes. The sequenced fragment ends 4 residues before the CDR3 boundary, so the rest is inferred from the germline J gene. V usage is TRBV5 and J usage is TRBJ2-4; 8 nucleotides align to TRBD2. This CDR3 contains 17 residues. Germline-derived CDR1 and CDR2 are LGHNA and YNLKQL (reference sequence). Trimming at V came to 0 bases and at J to 0 bases, leaving 5 bases not matched to a gene. The CDR3 bases that were read are TGTGCCAGCAGCCAAGAAGACTGGGGCTTAAGTCAAAAC. Its protein product is CASSQEDWGLSQN. The complete CDR3 reads CASSQEDWGLSQNTLYF.

This clone was picked up many times. Gene labels here are mouse ones. The CDR3 end falls 4 residues outside the read, so it is completed with the germline J gene. The chain carries TRBV29 and TRBJ2-4; a possible D gene is TRBD1 (5 bases). This CDR3 region has 14 residues. The germline V gene encodes CDR1 MSHET and CDR2 SYDVDS. The CDR3 bases that were read are TGTGCTAGCAGTCCCTCGGCAGGGAGAAAC. This gives the protein CASSPSAGRN. The CDR3 reads in full as CASSPSAGRNTLYF.

This clone showed up many times. This likely traces to a read error, being one base from a far larger clone. The gene names here belong to mouse. The read is 4 residues too short to cover the CDR3 end, so that end is filled in from the germline J gene. The chain joins TRBV1 to TRBJ2-2; 7 bases fit TRBD1. The J segment lost 1 base and the V segment lost 6 bases, leaving 2 bases of the junction unmatched. The CDR3 is 14 amino acids. Germline values: CDR1 NSQYPW, CDR2 LRSPGD (reference sequence). The CDR3 region is CTCSRQGNTGQLYF. The CDR3 DNA, read in part, is TGCACCTGCAGCAGACAGGGAAACACCGGG.

Comment on this clone: Germline and genes: mouse. The read halts 4 residues ahead of the CDR3 end, with the missing end drawn from the germline J gene. The chain carries TRBV2 and TRBJ1-1; 8 bases fit TRBD1. The CDR3 loop spans 19 amino acids. Germline lookup yields CDR1 LGHNA and CDR2 YSYQKL. V trimming: 0 bases; J trimming: 1 base; junction bases outside the gene matches: 13. CDR3 amino acids: CASSQDRGRGRGGNTEVFF. The CDR3 DNA, read in part, is TGTGCCAGCAGCCAAGATAGGGGCAGGGGGCGCGGAGGAAACACA.

Within the sample, this clone is medium-sized. DNA and listed protein disagree at residue 12, so the protein shown here was translated from the DNA. Gene labels here are mouse ones. The read falls 3 residues short of the CDR3 end, and the missing part is taken from the germline J gene. The chain employs TRBV2 and TRBJ1-3; a possible D gene is TRBD1 (5 bases). The CDR3 runs to 15 residues. V lost 1 base and J 0 bases, leaving 7 bases between the germline ends. In germline, CDR1 is LGHNA, CDR2 YSYQKL. The CDR3 DNA, read in part, is TGTGCCAGCAGCCAAGCGGGGGGTTCTGGAAATACG. It specifies CASSQAGGSGNT. The whole CDR3 reads CASSQAGGSGNTLYF.

This clone came up many times. These gene names are mouse names. The read ends 4 residues shy of where the CDR3 ends; the end is completed using the germline J gene. The chain recombines TRBV19 with TRBJ2-7, with 12 bases that match TRBD2. The J segment lost 3 bases and the V segment lost 3 bases, leaving 4 bases of the junction unmatched. This CDR3 spans 15 amino acids. The germline V gene encodes CDR1 FNHDT and CDR2 SITEND (reference sequence). The CDR3 bases that were read are TGTGCCAGCAGTACCCGGACTGGGGGGGGCTAT. Translation gives CASSTRTGGGY. The whole CDR3 sequence reads CASSTRTGGGYEQYF.

This clone was seen at least ten times. The listed genes are named as in mouse. The sequence runs out 4 residues before the end of the CDR3; the remainder is reconstructed from the germline J gene. The rearrangement joins TRBV19 to TRBJ2-1; 7 nucleotides match TRBD2. Per the germline V gene, CDR1 is FNHDT and CDR2 is SITEND (reference sequence). The CDR3 runs 14 residues. This CDR3 reads CASSIDWAGAEQFF. CDR3 bases read: TGTGCCAGCAGTATCGACTGGGCAGGAGCT.

This clone was seen more than once but under ten times. A single base is all that separates this from a far larger clone, so a read error is likely. Gene names refer to mouse genes. The read ends 4 residues early relative to the CDR3; the germline J gene fills the gap. The chain carries TRBV14 and TRBJ1-1, with 8 bases lining up with TRBD1. Per the germline V gene, CDR1 is SGHDT and CDR2 is FRDEAV. The CDR3 sequence is 16 residues long. Trimming cost V 1 base and J 1 base; bases outside gene matches: 6. The CDR3 loop reads CASSFAGGMWNTEVFF. The part of the CDR3 DNA that was read is TGTGCCAGCAGTTTCGCAGGGGGCATGTGGAACACA.